This T cell receptor beta chain was identified in a study of shared clonotypes between healthy human individuals. This clone was found once. Only in-frame clones appear in the TCRdb table, and some are missing; sequencing was by immunoSEQ multiplex PCR. The sample includes about 180,000 clones, 85% to 95% seen only once; the top ten take around 0.067%. The CDR3 consists of 16 residues. Germline V CDR1 and CDR2: SEHNR, FQNEAQ (reference sequence). Trimming shortened V by 6 bases and J by 1 base, and 17 bases separated the two germline ends. Sequencing used naive CD4+ T cells sorted from blood. The subset denotes: CD45RA+ positively selected. This sequence was found in a young woman in good health. The chain joins TRBV7-9 to TRBJ2-3, with a possible D match to TRBD1 (6 bases). The CDR3 protein is CASRRGGRQGTDTQYF. The CDR3 DNA reads TGTGCCAGCAGACGAGGGGGAAGACAGGGCACAGATACGCAGTATTTT.